This T cell receptor (beta chain) is from a study of beta chain features in type 1 diabetes. This CDR3 contains 17 residues. V lost 3 bases, J lost 7 bases, and 22 bases lay in between. Germline CDR1 is MGHRA and CDR2 is YSYEKL. General study findings and limits: Relative to healthy donors, patients appeared to have naive, central memory and Treg TCRB repertoires that were more similar.

All of the isolated RNA was reverse transcribed, so expressed TCRB transcripts were sequenced. Mean read depth for naive, central memory and regulatory T cell samples was about 3.6 million reads. Clones were read by immunoSEQ multiplex PCR, and TCRdb kept only the in-frame ones, dropping some. Of around 300,000 clones listed, roughly 8% are singletons. Naive, central memory, regulatory and stem cell-like memory cells within the CD4+ compartment were sorted using CD45RO/CCR7/CD25/CD127/CD95/CD27. This clone was counted a few times. Its specificity is unknown. The chain uses TRBV4-1 and TRBJ2-1; D may match TRBD1 or TRBD2 (5 bases each). Sequencing was performed on central memory CD4+ T cells from blood. The sequence was collected from a woman in her late teens or twenties in good health. The CDR3 nucleotides read TGCGCCAGCAGCCACCAATTCCTCGGGGCAACTCAGAATGAGCAGTTCTTC. Translation gives CASSHQFLGATQNEQFF.